These T cell receptor beta chains were read from a single sample in a study of T-cell memory formation after mild COVID-19. TCRdb reprocessed the 5' RACE reads via MiXCR and lists one record per CDR3 protein. The repertoire holds 470,000 or so distinct CDR3 sequences, with roughly 17% as singletons. The sequencing sample was made of PBMCs or a T cell subset sorted from them (not recorded which). The receptors originated from a man younger than 35 who had mild COVID-19 (a few samples of this study predate the infection). Cell type and time point are not known. Both conserved end residues are part of each CDR3. A D gene is named only where the DNA matches it firmly. The size of a clone is reported for some rows only, either as once, few or many, or as a class for expanded clones.

V: TRBV5-4
size: .
J: TRBJ1-1
length: 14
D: .
DNA: TGTGCCAGCAGCCCCACCGGGGGGTACACTGAAGCTTTCTTT
CDR3: CASSPTGGYTEAFF

V: TRBV7-3
size: once
J: TRBJ2-1
length: 14
D: .
DNA: TGTGCCAGCAGCTTGGTGGGGGCGAACAATGAGCAGTTCTTC
CDR3: CASSLVGANNEQFF

V: TRBV3-1
size: .
J: TRBJ1-2
length: 12
D: .
DNA: TGTGCCAGCAGGGCCTCAGGGAATGGCTACACCTTC
CDR3: CASRASGNGYTF

V: TRBV4-1
size: few
J: TRBJ2-1
length: 13
D: .
DNA: TGCGCCAGCAGCCAAGATTGGCGGCATGAGCAGTTCTTC
CDR3: CASSQDWRHEQFF

V: TRBV5-1
size: few
J: TRBJ1-6
length: 17
D: TRBD1
DNA: TGCGCCAGCAGCTCGCGACCGGGACAGGGGGGGAATTCACCCCTCCACTTT
CDR3: CASSSRPGQGGNSPLHF

V: TRBV7-2
size: many
J: TRBJ2-3
length: 14
D: .
DNA: TGTGCCAGCAGCTTAGAGGTGGGACGGAATACGCAGTATTTT
CDR3: CASSLEVGRNTQYF

V: TRBV15
size: few
J: TRBJ2-3
length: 19
D: .
DNA: TGTGCCACCAGCACAAGGGTAGTGGGGGGCGACAGGGGCACAGATACGCAGTATTTT
CDR3: CATSTRVVGGDRGTDTQYF

V: TRBV6-1
size: few
J: TRBJ1-1
length: 14
D: .
DNA: TGTGCCAGCAGGGGGACAAGGATGAACACTGAAGCTTTCTTT
CDR3: CASRGTRMNTEAFF

V: TRBV7-2
size: few
J: TRBJ2-5
length: 11
D: .
DNA: TGTGCCAGCAGCACAGGGGAGACCCAGTACTTC
CDR3: CASSTGETQYF

V: TRBV5-1
size: .
J: TRBJ2-7
length: 16
D: TRBD2
DNA: TGCGCCAGCAGCCGAACTAGCGGGGGGACGCCCTACGAGCAGTACTTC
CDR3: CASSRTSGGTPYEQYF

V: TRBV7-2
size: .
J: TRBJ1-1
length: 14
D: .
DNA: TGTGCCAGCACCCCCGTAGGGGGATTTACTGAAGCTTTCTTT
CDR3: CASTPVGGFTEAFF

V: TRBV28
size: .
J: TRBJ2-3
length: 15
D: .
DNA: TGTGCCAGCAGTTTCCAGCGGAGTAGCGCGTATACGCAGTATTTT
CDR3: CASSFQRSSAYTQYF

V: TRBV18
size: .
J: TRBJ1-1
length: 13
D: .
DNA: TGTGCCAGCTCACCCGGGCAGGGGCCTGAAGCTTTCTTT
CDR3: CASSPGQGPEAFF

V: TRBV30
size: few
J: TRBJ2-3
length: 13
D: TRBD1
DNA: TGTGCCTGGAGTGTATGGGTCAGGGGGACGCAGTATTTT
CDR3: CAWSVWVRGTQYF

V: TRBV7-2
size: many
J: TRBJ2-3
length: 15
D: TRBD2
DNA: TGTGCCAGCAGCCAGACTAGCGGGGGAACAGATACGCAGTATTTT
CDR3: CASSQTSGGTDTQYF

V: TRBV6-6
size: many
J: TRBJ2-1
length: 17
D: .
DNA: TGTGCCAGCAGTCTTAGAAACAGGGCCGCAAGTGAGAATGAGCAGTTCTTC
CDR3: CASSLRNRAASENEQFF

V: TRBV28
size: .
J: TRBJ2-7
length: 14
D: TRBD1
DNA: TGTGCCAGCAGGGCCGGGACAGGGACCTACGAGCAGTACTTC
CDR3: CASRAGTGTYEQYF

V: TRBV7-9
size: few
J: TRBJ2-1
length: 14
D: .
DNA: TGTGCCAGCAGCTTACTACAGGAATACAATGAGCAGTTCTTC
CDR3: CASSLLQEYNEQFF

V: TRBV7-9
size: .
J: TRBJ2-1
length: 17
D: .
DNA: TGTGCCAGCAGCTTATTTCGCGGGGGCACGAATACCCATGAGCAGTTCTTC
CDR3: CASSLFRGGTNTHEQFF

V: TRBV5-1
size: .
J: TRBJ2-2
length: 16
D: TRBD2
DNA: TGCGCCAGCACGGTAGCTAGCGGCCTTTTCGCCGGGGAGCTGTTTTTT
CDR3: CASTVASGLFAGELFF

V: TRBV20-1
size: .
J: TRBJ2-6
length: 14
D: .
DNA: TGCAGTGCTCGTCCCAGGGTCCCATCCAACGTCCTGACTTTC
CDR3: CSARPRVPSNVLTF

V: TRBV2
size: .
J: TRBJ2-7
length: 12
D: TRBD1
DNA: TGTGCCAGCAGCCCGGACAGGGTCGGGCAGTACTTC
CDR3: CASSPDRVGQYF

V: TRBV7-9
size: .
J: TRBJ2-5
length: 14
D: TRBD2
DNA: TGTGCCAGCAGCTCCTGGGGGGGAGGCGAGACCCAGTACTTC
CDR3: CASSSWGGGETQYF

V: TRBV19
size: few
J: TRBJ1-2
length: 11
D: .
DNA: TGTGCCAGTAGTACCGCGCGTGGCTACACCTTC
CDR3: CASSTARGYTF

V: TRBV5-1
size: once
J: TRBJ2-7
length: 16
D: TRBD1
DNA: TGCGCCAGCAGCCCCCCAAGACAGGGCGGGCGCTACGAGCAGTACTTC
CDR3: CASSPPRQGGRYEQYF

V: TRBV5-1
size: .
J: TRBJ2-7
length: 16
D: .
DNA: TGCGCCAGCGCGGTAGGGGCTCCCATAGATACCTACGAGCAGTACTTC
CDR3: CASAVGAPIDTYEQYF

V: TRBV10-1
size: .
J: TRBJ2-3
length: 16
D: .
DNA: TGCGCCAGCAGTGAGTACCATGGACTCCCCTCAGATACGCAGTATTTT
CDR3: CASSEYHGLPSDTQYF

V: TRBV7-9
size: many
J: TRBJ2-7
length: 13
D: .
DNA: TGTGCCAGCAGCTCCCCGAGCTCCTACGAGCAGTACTTC
CDR3: CASSSPSSYEQYF

V: TRBV6-5
size: few
J: TRBJ2-2
length: 12
D: .
DNA: TGTGCCAGCACCAAGGAAGGCGGGGAGCTGTTTTTT
CDR3: CASTKEGGELFF

V: TRBV6-4
size: few
J: TRBJ2-1
length: 13
D: TRBD2
DNA: TGTGCCAGCAGTGACCTAGCGGGGTTAGAGCAGTTCTTC
CDR3: CASSDLAGLEQFF

V: TRBV5-4
size: .
J: TRBJ2-5
length: 17
D: .
DNA: TGTGCCAGCAGCTTGGGGATCACCTTGGATGGGCAAGAGACCCAGTACTTC
CDR3: CASSLGITLDGQETQYF

V: TRBV4-2
size: few
J: TRBJ2-1
length: 14
D: .
DNA: TGTGCCAGCAGCCAAGAAGGGGCGCGGAATGAGCAGTTCTTC
CDR3: CASSQEGARNEQFF

V: TRBV7-8
size: .
J: TRBJ1-3
length: 14
D: .
DNA: TGTGCCAGCAGCTTTGGAGGACCCCGAAACACCATATATTTT
CDR3: CASSFGGPRNTIYF

V: TRBV29-1
size: .
J: TRBJ2-5
length: 14
D: TRBD1
DNA: TGCAGCGCTGAGATGACAGGGGAGCAAGAGACCCAGTACTTC
CDR3: CSAEMTGEQETQYF

V: TRBV7-9
size: .
J: TRBJ1-5
length: 13
D: .
DNA: TGTGCCAGCAGCGGGATCCAGGGTCAGCCCCAGCATTTT
CDR3: CASSGIQGQPQHF

V: TRBV4-3
size: .
J: TRBJ2-3
length: 17
D: TRBD2
DNA: TGCGCCAGCAGCCTCAATGGGCCAGCGGGGTTTGCAGATACGCAGTATTTT
CDR3: CASSLNGPAGFADTQYF

V: TRBV6-2/TRBV6-3
size: .
J: TRBJ1-1
length: 13
D: .
DNA: TGTGCCAGCAGTTACCAGGTGGGCACTGAAGCTTTCTTT
CDR3: CASSYQVGTEAFF

V: TRBV29-1
size: .
J: TRBJ1-2
length: 12
D: .
DNA: TGCAGCGGCCGGGACAAGGACTATGGCTACACCTTC
CDR3: CSGRDKDYGYTF

V: TRBV20-1
size: .
J: TRBJ2-2
length: 15
D: TRBD1
DNA: TGCAGTGCTAGAACCAGGACAGGGGGGGCCGGGGAGCTGTTTTTT
CDR3: CSARTRTGGAGELFF

V: TRBV5-1
size: few
J: TRBJ2-3
length: 15
D: .
DNA: TGCGCCAGCAGCTGGACCTCCGGGACCACAGATACGCAGTATTTT
CDR3: CASSWTSGTTDTQYF

V: TRBV7-6
size: many
J: TRBJ2-4
length: 15
D: .
DNA: TGTGCCAGCAGCTTAGGATCGGGGGACAAAAACATTCAGTACTTC
CDR3: CASSLGSGDKNIQYF

V: TRBV6-1
size: few
J: TRBJ2-3
length: 15
D: .
DNA: TGTGCCAGCAGTGAACTGGGACTGGGCTGGGATACGCAGTATTTT
CDR3: CASSELGLGWDTQYF

V: TRBV28
size: few
J: TRBJ2-2
length: 14
D: TRBD2
DNA: TGTGCCAGCAGTTTAAGCGGGGCGGACGGGGAGCTGTTTTTT
CDR3: CASSLSGADGELFF

V: TRBV3-1
size: once
J: TRBJ2-3
length: 15
D: TRBD2
DNA: TGTGCCAGCAGACTGGGACTAGCGGGTACAGATACGCAGTATTTT
CDR3: CASRLGLAGTDTQYF

V: TRBV29-1
size: .
J: TRBJ2-2
length: 12
D: .
DNA: TGCAGCGGGCAGGGAGACACCGGGGAGCTGTTTTTT
CDR3: CSGQGDTGELFF

V: TRBV6-5
size: once
J: TRBJ2-1
length: 15
D: .
DNA: TGTGCCAGCACCGAACTTAGCGGAAGGGGTGGTGAGCAGTTCTTC
CDR3: CASTELSGRGGEQFF

V: TRBV7-8
size: .
J: TRBJ1-2
length: 16
D: .
DNA: TGTGCCAGCAGCTTAGTCTTCGCCGGTGCTAACTATGGCTACACCTTC
CDR3: CASSLVFAGANYGYTF

V: TRBV7-2
size: .
J: TRBJ1-5
length: 14
D: .
DNA: TGTGCCAGCAGCCCCCAGTGGATCGATCAGCCCCAGCATTTT
CDR3: CASSPQWIDQPQHF

V: TRBV6-2/TRBV6-3
size: .
J: TRBJ1-1
length: 12
D: .
DNA: TGTGCCAGCAGTTCAGACGGCCTTGAAGCTTTCTTT
CDR3: CASSSDGLEAFF